The table lists the clone carrying this T cell receptor (beta chain) with a count of one. V was shortened by 3 bases and J by 2 bases, with 13 bases between the two germline ends. This CDR3 has 14 residues. The germline gives CDR1 DFQATT, CDR2 SNEGSKA (reference sequence). These data originate in a study of blood T cell repertoires in COVID-19. Study overall: Samples came from the United States, Italy and Spain, spanning acute and convalescent COVID-19. Sources were T cells, B-cell-depleted T cells, or PBMCs; the material itself was cDNA or gDNA.

Profiled with immunoSEQ multiplex PCR; TCRdb holds only in-frame clones, not every one. The table lists around 92,000 clones, about 86% of them singletons. Sequencing was carried out using peripheral blood. The clonotype was recovered from a woman aged 55-69 years in a cohort sampled during active or convalescent COVID-19. The chain joins TRBV20-1 to TRBJ2-5, with no clear D. The CDR3 here is CSASVRTPQETQYF. The CDR3 nucleotides read TGCAGTGCTAGTGTCAGAACCCCACAAGAGACCCAGTACTTC.